This entry features one TCR beta chain sequence. In germline, CDR1 is GTSNPN, CDR2 SVGIG (reference sequence). V lost 1 base to trimming and J lost 5 bases; unmatched junction nucleotides: 8. This CDR3 region has 15 residues. Primers: 60 V beta forward and 13 J beta reverse. Using immunoSEQ multiplex PCR, the repertoire was profiled, and TCRdb retains in-frame clones only, with some absent. The table has tens of thousands of clones, over 75% seen once. These data belong to a study of glioma-infiltrating T cells after dendritic cell vaccination. Sample: blood, taken before dendritic cell vaccination. This receptor was identified in a human donor with glioblastoma. The V call is TRBV30, the J call TRBJ1-5; 7 bases line up with TRBD1. CDR3 nucleotides: TGTGCCTGGAGTGGCCAAACAGGGGTGGATCAGCCCCAGCATTTT. Its protein product is CAWSGQTGVDQPQHF. The variable domain in full, with the rest retrieved from reference TRBV30 and TRBJ1-5, is SQTIHQWPATLVQPVGSPLSLECTVEGTSNPNLYWYRQAAGRGLQLLFYSVGIGQISSEVPQNLSASRPQDRQFILSSKKLLLSDSGFYLCAWSGQTGVDQPQHFGDGTRLSIL.